This T cell receptor beta chain derives from a study of patients and donors after allogeneic stem cell transplantation. This CDR3 spans 14 amino acids. V was clipped by 5 bases and J by 1 base; unmatched bases: 4. The germline V gene encodes CDR1 LNHNV and CDR2 YYDKDF (reference sequence). TCRdb itself ran the RT-PCR reads through MiXCR, one entry per CDR3 protein. In the table there are 400,000 to 450,000 distinct CDR3 sequences, around 15% of which are singletons. The chain uses TRBV15 and TRBJ2-7, with 8 bases that match TRBD1. This sequence was found in a human donor who was either an allogeneic HSCT recipient or a stem cell or donor lymphocyte infusion donor (not recorded which). It is not recorded whose cells these are; they may come from a transplant donor. Sample: blood, either unsorted or a sorted T cell fraction (not recorded which). The CDR3 DNA reads as TGTGCCACCAGCGGCCGGACAGGGTCCTACGAGCAGTACTTC. Translated: CATSGRTGSYEQYF.